This T cell receptor beta chain stems from a study of blood T cell repertoires in COVID-19. The CDR3 is made up of 13 amino acids. V lost 3 bases to trimming and J lost 6 bases, with 11 bases between them. In germline, CDR1 is MNHNS, CDR2 SASEGT. Generated by immunoSEQ multiplex PCR, the TCRdb table keeps only in-frame clones and is missing some. This table has about 65,000 clones, approximately 78% appearing once. The source is an older man with acute or convalescent COVID-19. The chain carries TRBV6-1 and TRBJ1-1; D not resolved. The source material was peripheral blood. The CDR3 DNA reads as TGTGCCAGCAGTGAGGACTGGAGAGCTGAAGCTTTCTTT. Encoded protein: CASSEDWRAEAFF.